The following is a T cell receptor beta chain sequence with its context. Its antigen is unidentified. The CDR3 loop spans 19 amino acids. J gave up 2 bases and V 3 bases, and 12 bases lay outside the gene matches. Germline CDR1 reads SGHTA; CDR2 reads FQGNSA. RNA transcripts provided the source from which TCR beta CDR3 regions were amplified. The HTBI primer set was used in a first-round RT-PCR of the TCR CDR3. TCRdb fed the multiplex PCR reads into MiXCR, producing one record per CDR3 protein. The table has roughly 290,000 distinct CDR3 sequences, over 15% seen once. The diagnostic basis comprised clinical symptoms, serum thyroxine and TRAb, thyroid ultrasound and orbital computed tomography. This entry belongs to a study of T cells in Graves' hyperthyroidism and ophthalmopathy. Study-wide points: In the analysis, a 13 V-J model separated ophthalmopathy from stable hyperthyroidism.

The V gene is TRBV7-2, the J gene TRBJ2-7, with TRBD2 identical over 14 bases. The receptor was derived from a woman aged 55-70 years with Graves' ophthalmopathy. The sequenced sample consisted of blood. The CDR3 bases are TGTGCCAGCAGCTTGTCCCTTCGGGGGACTAGCGGGAGCCCCTACGAGCAGTACTTC. Amino acid sequence: CASSLSLRGTSGSPYEQYF.